This T cell receptor beta chain was retrieved from a study of shared clonotypes between healthy human individuals. Looking at the study overall: CD4 naive cells filled three plates per donor, CD4 memory three, CD8 naive two and CD8 memory one.

A note on this clone: Its antigen remains unknown.

It was roughly 190 ng DNA, 28,000 or so T cell genomes, that sorted-subset replicate PCRs used. Sequenced by immunoSEQ multiplex PCR; TCRdb stores in-frame clones only, minus some. The data show about 1.1 million clones, with roughly 80% seen just once and roughly 0.9% held by the top ten. Whole-study results and caveats: On the whole, naive subsets had larger estimated richness than memory subsets had.

The CDR3 runs 15 residues. Per the germline V gene, CDR1 is SGHAT and CDR2 is FQNNGV. V was shortened by 5 bases and J by 1 base, with 11 bases between the two germline ends. Into CD45RA+ naive and CD45RA-negative memory subsets, the CD4+ cells were split. Input material: memory CD4+ T cells from PBMCs. Specified subset: CD45RA-negative fraction. V usage is TRBV11-2 and J usage is TRBJ1-4, with D possibly matching TRBD1 (5 bases). The source of this sequence is a man aged 18-30 years in good health. Some clones in this sample may be carry-over from other donors' samples. CDR3 residues: CASSRDLGTNEKLFF. In DNA form, the CDR3 reads TGTGCCAGCAGCCGGGACTTGGGAACTAATGAAAAACTGTTTTTT.